This T cell receptor (beta chain) was found in a study of blood T cell repertoires in COVID-19. The CDR3 is 15 residues long. Per germline, CDR1 MNHEY and CDR2 SVGEGT. Trimming took 0 bases from V and 5 from J, leaving 13 bases between them. As processed by the authors: Reference gene primer amplification yielded estimated nucleated cell counts. Libraries were prepared by immunoSEQ multiplex PCR; TCRdb keeps only in-frame clonotypes and omits some of them. That table furnishes V, J and clone size, whereas the DNA furnished D and trimming. The sample lists over 140,000 clones, over 60% occurring once. The sample was peripheral blood. This sequence was found in a woman aged 45-59 years with active or convalescent COVID-19. The chain employs TRBV6-2 or TRBV6-3 and TRBJ1-1, with a possible D match to TRBD1 (6 bases). The CDR3 nucleotides are TGTGCCAGCAGTTACTCGATAGGGGGAAGGACTGAAGCTTTCTTT. Its protein is CASSYSIGGRTEAFF.